What follows is one T cell receptor (beta chain) and its context. Its target is not known. This sample is part of a study of vaccination and CD4 T cells after COVID-19. Study-level background: Each post-COVID sample was drawn after diagnosis, and the median interval was roughly 100 days (range 35 to 161). Each control culture was treated with a CEFX pool, an HIV-1 Nef pool, or no peptide. Findings and limits, study-wide: A median of approximately 90% of reactive clones, in convalescent patients, became evident only post-vaccination. Spike mono-reactivity held for 304 of 307 vaccine-specific clones in convalescent patients.

An Oncomine TCR Beta short-read assay was used to sequence the DNA from cultured CD4+ T cells. TCRdb independently ran MiXCR on the PCR reads; one entry per CDR3 protein. Among 15,000 or so distinct CDR3 sequences listed, 45% to 65% were seen once. Indicated treatment: approximately 9-day PBMC culture with coronavirus spike peptide pools or control peptides (ViraFEST assay). The CDR3 is made up of 13 amino acids. V dropped 10 bases and J dropped 3; count of bases not matched to a gene: 4. The V gene's germline CDR1 is ENHRY and CDR2 SYGVKD. Specimen: CD4+ T cells from blood, cultured in vitro. V usage is TRBV10-3 and J usage is TRBJ1-2, with 11 bases fitting TRBD1. The sequence was collected from a human donor who had recovered from COVID-19. DNA for the CDR3: TGTGCCACTTGGACAGGGGGCCACTATGGCTACACCTTC. It codes for CATWTGGHYGYTF.